This T cell receptor beta chain was obtained from a study of blood T cells in healthy people across ages. From germline, CDR1 is DFQATT and CDR2 SNEGSKA (reference sequence). This CDR3 comprises 12 residues. Trimming left V 5 bases short and J 3 bases short, with 8 bases between. This clonotype was detected only a few times. Then a second PCR, running roughly 7 to 11 cycles, was carried out with a sample-barcoded 5' primer and a J-beta primer mix. TCRdb redid the calling of the 5' RACE reads with MiXCR, one entry per CDR3 protein. The data show about 680,000 distinct CDR3 sequences, with about half seen just once and 30% to 35% held by the top ten. In terms of origin and age, donors were healthy Caucasian individuals from Russia aged roughly 6 to 100. Samples each yielded at least 6 micrograms of total RNA.

The sequencing sample was made of blood. The source of this sequence is an older woman in good health. The chain recombines TRBV20-1 with TRBJ1-5; D call uncertain. DNA for the CDR3: TGCAGTGCTTCAAACGCCAATCAGCCCCAGCATTTT. It translates to CSASNANQPQHF.